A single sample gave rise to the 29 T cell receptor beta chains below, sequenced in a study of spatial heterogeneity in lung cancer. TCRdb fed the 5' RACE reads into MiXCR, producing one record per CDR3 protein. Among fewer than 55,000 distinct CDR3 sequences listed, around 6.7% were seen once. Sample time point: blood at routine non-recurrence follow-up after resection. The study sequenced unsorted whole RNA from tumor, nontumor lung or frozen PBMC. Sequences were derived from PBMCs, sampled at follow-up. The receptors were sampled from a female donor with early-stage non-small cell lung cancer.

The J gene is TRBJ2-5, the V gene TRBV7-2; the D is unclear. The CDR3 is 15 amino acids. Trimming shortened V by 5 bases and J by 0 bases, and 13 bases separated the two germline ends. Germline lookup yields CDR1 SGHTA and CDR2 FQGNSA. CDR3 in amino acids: CASSVGGRNQETQYF. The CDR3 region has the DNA TGTGCCAGCAGCGTCGGCGGCCGTAACCAAGAGACCCAGTACTTC.

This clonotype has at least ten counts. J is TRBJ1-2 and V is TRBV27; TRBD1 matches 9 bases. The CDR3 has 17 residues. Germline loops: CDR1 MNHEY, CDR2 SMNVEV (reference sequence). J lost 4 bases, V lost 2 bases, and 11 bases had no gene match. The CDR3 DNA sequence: TGTGCCAGCAGTTTAAGAGGCTCGGGACAGGGCATCTATGGCTACACCTTC. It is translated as CASSLRGSGQGIYGYTF.

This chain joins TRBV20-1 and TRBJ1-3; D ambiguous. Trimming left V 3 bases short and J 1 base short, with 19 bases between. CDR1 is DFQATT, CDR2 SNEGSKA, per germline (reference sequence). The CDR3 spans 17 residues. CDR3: CSARRIGSTNSGNTIYF. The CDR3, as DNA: TGCAGTGCTAGGCGGATCGGCAGCACAAATTCTGGAAACACCATATATTTT.

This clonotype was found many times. The DNA of the CDR3 is TGCGCCAGCAGTACAGGGGGCACTAATGAAAAACTGTTTTTT. It specifies CASSTGGTNEKLFF. The gene calls are TRBV10-2 and TRBJ1-4, with 9 bases aligning to TRBD1. This CDR3 comprises 14 residues. CDR1 is WSHSY and CDR2 is SAAADI in the germline V gene. J was trimmed by 2 bases and V by 5 bases; bases with no gene match: 0.

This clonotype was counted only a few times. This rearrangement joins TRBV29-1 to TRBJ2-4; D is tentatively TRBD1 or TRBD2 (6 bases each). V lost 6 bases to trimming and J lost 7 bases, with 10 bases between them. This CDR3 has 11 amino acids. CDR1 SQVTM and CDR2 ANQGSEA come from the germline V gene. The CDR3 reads CSVLGGNIQYF. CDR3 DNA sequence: TGCAGCGTCTTAGGGGGGAACATTCAGTACTTC.

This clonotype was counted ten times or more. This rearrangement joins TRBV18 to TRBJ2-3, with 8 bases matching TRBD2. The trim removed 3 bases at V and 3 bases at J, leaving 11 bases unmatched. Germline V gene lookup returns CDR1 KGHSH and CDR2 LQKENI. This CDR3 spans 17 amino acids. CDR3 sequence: CASSPYVRAGVTDTQYF. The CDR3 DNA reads TGTGCCAGCTCACCCTACGTGAGAGCGGGGGTGACAGATACGCAGTATTTT.

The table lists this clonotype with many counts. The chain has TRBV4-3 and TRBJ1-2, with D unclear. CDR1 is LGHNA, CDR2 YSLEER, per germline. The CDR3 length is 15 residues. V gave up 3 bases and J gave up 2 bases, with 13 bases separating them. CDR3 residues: CASSQLRTANYGYTF. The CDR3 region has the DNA TGCGCCAGCAGCCAGTTAAGGACGGCGAACTATGGCTACACCTTC.

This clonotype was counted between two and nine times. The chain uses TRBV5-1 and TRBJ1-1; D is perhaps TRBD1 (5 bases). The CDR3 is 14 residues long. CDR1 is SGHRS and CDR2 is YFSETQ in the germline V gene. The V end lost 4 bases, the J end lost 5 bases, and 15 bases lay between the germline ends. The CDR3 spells CASSRLGGGTEAFF. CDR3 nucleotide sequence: TGCGCCAGCAGCCGCTTGGGGGGTGGAACTGAAGCTTTCTTT.

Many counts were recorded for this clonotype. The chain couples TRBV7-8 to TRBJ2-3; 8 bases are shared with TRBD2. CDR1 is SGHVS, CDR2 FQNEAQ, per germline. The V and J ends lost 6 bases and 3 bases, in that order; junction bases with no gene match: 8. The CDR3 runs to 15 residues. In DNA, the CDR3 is TGTGCCAGCAGAAAAAGCGGGGGTCGGACAGATACGCAGTATTTT. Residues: CASRKSGGRTDTQYF.

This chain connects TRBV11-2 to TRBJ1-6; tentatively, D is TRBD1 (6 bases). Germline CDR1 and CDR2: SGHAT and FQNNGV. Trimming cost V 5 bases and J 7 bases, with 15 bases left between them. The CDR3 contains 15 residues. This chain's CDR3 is CASSLIRGRNSPLHF. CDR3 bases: TGTGCCAGCAGCCTTATCAGGGGTCGGAATTCACCCCTCCACTTT.

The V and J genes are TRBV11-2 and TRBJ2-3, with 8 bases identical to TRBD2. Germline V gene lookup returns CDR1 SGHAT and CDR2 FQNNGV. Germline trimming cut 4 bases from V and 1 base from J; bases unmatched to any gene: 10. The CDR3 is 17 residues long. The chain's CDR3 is CASSYRAGGLGTDTQYF. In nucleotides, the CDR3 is TGTGCCAGCAGCTACCGGGCGGGGGGCCTGGGCACAGATACGCAGTATTTT.

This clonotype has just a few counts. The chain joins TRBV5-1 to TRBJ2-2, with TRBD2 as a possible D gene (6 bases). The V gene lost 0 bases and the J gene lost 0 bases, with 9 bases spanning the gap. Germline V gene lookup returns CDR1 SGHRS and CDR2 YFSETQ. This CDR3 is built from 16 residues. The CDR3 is CASSLAAGTNTGELFF. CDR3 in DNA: TGCGCCAGCAGCTTGGCGGCGGGAACGAACACCGGGGAGCTGTTTTTT.

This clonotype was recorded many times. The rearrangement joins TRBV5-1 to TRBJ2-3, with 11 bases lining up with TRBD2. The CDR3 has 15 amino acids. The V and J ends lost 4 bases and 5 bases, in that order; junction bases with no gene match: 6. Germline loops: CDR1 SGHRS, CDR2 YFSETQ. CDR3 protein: CASSIPLAGEDTQYF. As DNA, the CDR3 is TGCGCCAGCAGCATACCACTAGCGGGGGAAGATACGCAGTATTTT.

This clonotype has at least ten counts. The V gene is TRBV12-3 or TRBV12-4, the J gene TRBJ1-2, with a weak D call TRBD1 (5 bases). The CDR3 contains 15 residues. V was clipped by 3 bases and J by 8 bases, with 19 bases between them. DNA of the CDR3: TGTGCCAGCAGTTTGTCTATCCAGGGAGGAGGAGGCTACACCTTC. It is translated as CASSLSIQGGGGYTF.

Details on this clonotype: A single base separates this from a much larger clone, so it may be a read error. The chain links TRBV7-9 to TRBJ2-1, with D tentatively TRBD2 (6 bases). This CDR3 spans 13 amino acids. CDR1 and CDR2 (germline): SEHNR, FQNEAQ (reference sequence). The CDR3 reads CASSREVNYERFF. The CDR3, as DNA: TGTGCCAGCAGCAGGGAGGTAAACTATGAGCGGTTCTTC.

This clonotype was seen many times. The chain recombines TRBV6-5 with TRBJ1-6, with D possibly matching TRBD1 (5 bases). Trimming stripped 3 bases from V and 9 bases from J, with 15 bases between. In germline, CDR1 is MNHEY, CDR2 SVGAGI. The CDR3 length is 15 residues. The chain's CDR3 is CASSYMRGPGSPLHF. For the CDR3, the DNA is TGTGCCAGCAGTTATATGAGGGGCCCAGGTTCACCCCTCCACTTT.

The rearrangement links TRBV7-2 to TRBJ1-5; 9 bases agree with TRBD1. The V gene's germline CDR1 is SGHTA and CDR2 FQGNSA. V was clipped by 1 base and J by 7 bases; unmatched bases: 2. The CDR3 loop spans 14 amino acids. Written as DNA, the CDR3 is TGTGCCAGCAGCTTAGTCACAGGGGGCCAGCCCCAGCATTTT. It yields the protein CASSLVTGGQPQHF.

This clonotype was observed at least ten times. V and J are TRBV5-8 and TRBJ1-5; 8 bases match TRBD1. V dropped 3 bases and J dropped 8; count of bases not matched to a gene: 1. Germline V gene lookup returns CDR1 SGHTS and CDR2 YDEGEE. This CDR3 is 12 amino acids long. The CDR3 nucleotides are TGTGCCAGCAGCTCACAGGGGGAGCCCCAGCATTTT. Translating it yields CASSSQGEPQHF. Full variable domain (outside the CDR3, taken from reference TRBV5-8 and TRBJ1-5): EAGVTQSPTHLIKTRGQQATLRCSPISGHTSVYWYQQALGLGLQFLLWYDEGEERNRGNFPPRFSGRQFPNYSSELNVNALELEDSALYLCASSSQGEPQHFGDGTRLSIL.

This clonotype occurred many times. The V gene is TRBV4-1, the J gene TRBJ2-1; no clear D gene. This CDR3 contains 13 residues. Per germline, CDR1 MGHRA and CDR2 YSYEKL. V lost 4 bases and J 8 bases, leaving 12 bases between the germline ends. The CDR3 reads CASSPTGVDEQFF. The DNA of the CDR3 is TGCGCCAGCAGCCCCACGGGCGTCGATGAGCAGTTCTTC.

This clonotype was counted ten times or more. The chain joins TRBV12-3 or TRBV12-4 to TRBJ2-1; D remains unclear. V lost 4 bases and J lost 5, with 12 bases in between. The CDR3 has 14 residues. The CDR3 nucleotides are TGTGCCAGCAGTTGGGTGGTGGGTAACAATGAGCAGTTCTTC. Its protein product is CASSWVVGNNEQFF.

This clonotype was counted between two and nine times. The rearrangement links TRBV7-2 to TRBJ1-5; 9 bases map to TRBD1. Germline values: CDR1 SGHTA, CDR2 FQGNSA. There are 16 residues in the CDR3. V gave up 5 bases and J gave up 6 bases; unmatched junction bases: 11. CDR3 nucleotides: TGTGCCAGCAGCCCCTATCTCGGGACAGGGAGTCAGCCCCAGCATTTT. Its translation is CASSPYLGTGSQPQHF.

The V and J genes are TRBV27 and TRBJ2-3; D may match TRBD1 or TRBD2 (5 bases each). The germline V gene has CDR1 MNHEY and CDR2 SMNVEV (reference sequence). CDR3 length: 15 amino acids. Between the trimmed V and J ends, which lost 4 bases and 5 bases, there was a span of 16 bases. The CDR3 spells CASSSPGRGQDTQYF. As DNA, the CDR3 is TGTGCCAGCAGTTCCCCGGGACGTGGACAAGATACGCAGTATTTT.

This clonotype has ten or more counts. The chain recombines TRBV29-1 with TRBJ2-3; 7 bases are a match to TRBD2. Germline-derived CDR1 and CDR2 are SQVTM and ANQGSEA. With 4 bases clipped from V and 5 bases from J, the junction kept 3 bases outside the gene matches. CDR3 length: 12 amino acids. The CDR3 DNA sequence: TGCAGCGTTGGGGGGGGTGGAGATACGCAGTATTTT. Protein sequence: CSVGGGGDTQYF.

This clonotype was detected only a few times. This CDR3 reads CASSLQAASKNIQYF. DNA of the CDR3: TGTGCCAGCAGCTTGCAGGCGGCATCCAAAAACATTCAGTACTTC. The V gene is TRBV5-4, the J gene TRBJ2-4; unclear D gene. Looked up from germline, CDR1 is SGHNT and CDR2 is YYREEE (reference sequence). The CDR3 is 15 residues long. With 1 base removed from V and 2 bases from J, the gap between germline ends came to 10 bases.

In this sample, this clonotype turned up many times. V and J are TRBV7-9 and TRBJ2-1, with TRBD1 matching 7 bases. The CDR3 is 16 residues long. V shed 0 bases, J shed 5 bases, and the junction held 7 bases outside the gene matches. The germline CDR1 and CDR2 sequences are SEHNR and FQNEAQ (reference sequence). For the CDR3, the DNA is TGTGCCAGCAGCTTAGCGGGCAGGGGGTGGAACAATGAGCAGTTCTTC. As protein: CASSLAGRGWNNEQFF. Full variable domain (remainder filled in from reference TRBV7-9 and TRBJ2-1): DTGVSQNPRHKITKRGQNVTFRCDPISEHNRLYWYRQTLGQGPEFLTYFQNEAQLEKSRLLSDRFSAERPKGSFSTLEIQRTEQGDSAMYLCASSLAGRGWNNEQFFGPGTRLTVL.

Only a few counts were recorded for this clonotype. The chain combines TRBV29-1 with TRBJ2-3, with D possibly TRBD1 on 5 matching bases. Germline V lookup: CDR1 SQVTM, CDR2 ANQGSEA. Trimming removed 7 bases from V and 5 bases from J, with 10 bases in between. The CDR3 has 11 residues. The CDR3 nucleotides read TGCAGCGCCCAGACAGTAGATACGCAGTATTTT. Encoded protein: CSAQTVDTQYF.

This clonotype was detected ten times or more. This chain's CDR3 is CASSLTGGNTEAFF. For the CDR3, the DNA is TGTGCCAGCAGTTTGACAGGGGGGAACACTGAAGCTTTCTTT. The chain recombines TRBV27 with TRBJ1-1; 9 bases align to TRBD1. V lost 3 bases to trimming and J lost 1 base; unmatched junction nucleotides: 0. The germline CDR1 and CDR2 sequences are MNHEY and SMNVEV (reference sequence). This CDR3 comprises 14 residues.

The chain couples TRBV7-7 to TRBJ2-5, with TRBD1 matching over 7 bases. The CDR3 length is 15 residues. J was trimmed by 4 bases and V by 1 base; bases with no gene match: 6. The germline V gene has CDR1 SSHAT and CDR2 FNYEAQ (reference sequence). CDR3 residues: CASSLGVGDRETQYF. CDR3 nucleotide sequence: TGTGCCAGCAGCTTAGGGGTAGGGGACAGAGAGACCCAGTACTTC.

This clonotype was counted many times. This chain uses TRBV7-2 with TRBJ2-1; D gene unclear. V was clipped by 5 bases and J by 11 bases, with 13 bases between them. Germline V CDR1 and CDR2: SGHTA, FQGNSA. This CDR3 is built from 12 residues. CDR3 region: CASSQALIKQFF. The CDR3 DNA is TGTGCCAGCAGCCAAGCTCTTATCAAGCAGTTCTTC. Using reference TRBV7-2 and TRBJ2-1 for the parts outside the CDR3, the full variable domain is GAGVSQSPSNKVTEKGKDVELRCDPISGHTALYWYRQSLGQGLEFLIYFQGNSAPDKSGLPSDRFSAERTGGSVSTLTIQRTQQEDSAVYLCASSQALIKQFFGPGTRLTVL.